These T cell receptor beta chains were read from a single sample in a study of cytomegalovirus exposure and HLA in healthy donors. Some clones are missing from TCRdb's copy, which holds only in-frame ones; the method was immunoSEQ multiplex PCR. The sample has approximately 71,000 clones. Material for sequencing was PBMCs. These receptors originate from a female donor in good health and CMV-seropositive. CDR3s include the opening cysteine and the closing phenylalanine or tryptophan. A D gene is named only where the DNA matches it firmly.

NA	16	TRBV11-2	TRBJ2-6	TGTGCCAGCAGCGAAGGGACACTCTCTGGGGCCAACGTCCTGACTTTC	CASSEGTLSGANVLTF
TRBD2	15	TRBV7-2	TRBJ2-1	TGTGCCAGCAGCGTGAGCGGGAGAGGATACAATGAGCAGTTCTTC	CASSVSGRGYNEQFF
TRBD1	14	TRBV2	TRBJ2-7	TGTGCCAGCAATCCGGGACAGGGTCCTGTTGAGCAGTACTTC	CASNPGQGPVEQYF
TRBD1	15	TRBV5-6	TRBJ1-6	TGTGCCAGCAGCCCGAAGGACAGGGGAAATTCACCCCTCCACTTT	CASSPKDRGNSPLHF
TRBD2	13	TRBV6-1	TRBJ2-7	TGTGCCAGCAGTGACCCTACTAGCGGGGGTACCTACTTC	CASSDPTSGGTYF
NA	13	TRBV11-3	TRBJ2-7	TGTGCCAGCAGCCTCTCCCGGGACTACGAGCAGTACTTC	CASSLSRDYEQYF
NA	15	TRBV6-5	TRBJ2-7	TGTGCCAGCAGTTACTCGATTGCCGGGGCCTACGAGCAGTACTTC	CASSYSIAGAYEQYF
NA	14	TRBV18	TRBJ2-1	TGTGCCAGCTCACCGCGGACAAGCTACAATGAGCAGTTCTTC	CASSPRTSYNEQFF
TRBD1	16	TRBV4-3	TRBJ2-5	TGCGCCAGCAGCCAGAAGCCGGGACAGGGGGGGGAGACCCAGTACTTC	CASSQKPGQGGETQYF
NA	15	TRBV6-5	TRBJ2-3	TGTGCCAGCAGTCATAGACAGGGAGGTGCAGATACGCAGTATTTT	CASSHRQGGADTQYF
TRBD1	14	TRBV5-4	TRBJ1-2	TGTGCCAGCAGCTACGGACAGGCGAGCTATGGCTACACCTTC	CASSYGQASYGYTF
TRBD1	14	TRBV2	TRBJ2-1	TGTGCCAGCAGTGAAGAGGACAGGGTCTCTGAGCAGTTCTTC	CASSEEDRVSEQFF
NA	15	TRBV7-2	TRBJ1-5	TGTGCCAGCAGCTTAGTCGGTCTGGGCAATCAGCCCCAGCATTTT	CASSLVGLGNQPQHF
NA	12	TRBV9	TRBJ2-2	TGTGCCAGCAGCGCCGGGACCGGGGAGCTGTTTTTT	CASSAGTGELFF
TRBD2	18	TRBV4-1	TRBJ2-3	TGCGCCAGCAGCCAAGTTATGGGGGCGGGGGGGCATTCAGATACGCAGTATTTT	CASSQVMGAGGHSDTQYF